The T cell receptor (beta chain) under discussion was sequenced for a study of blood T cell repertoires in COVID-19. This CDR3 has 14 residues. Trimming took 5 bases from V and 6 from J, leaving 13 bases between them. Germline loops: CDR1 MNHEY, CDR2 SVGAGI. Produced via immunoSEQ multiplex PCR; TCRdb's table is partial and in-frame only. This table has some 490,000 clones, 70% to 90% appearing once. Categorization into cohorts depended on clinical history that participants reported. Two negative PCRs, clearance, or symptom resolution had been documented for recovered Cohort 3 donors. The genes are TRBV6-5 and TRBJ2-2; D uncertain. Material: PBMCs or T cells enriched from blood (not recorded which). The sequence was collected from an older woman who had recovered from COVID-19. The CDR3 reads CASSPQYSPGELFF. As DNA, the CDR3 is TGTGCCAGCAGTCCCCAGTATAGCCCCGGGGAGCTGTTTTTT.